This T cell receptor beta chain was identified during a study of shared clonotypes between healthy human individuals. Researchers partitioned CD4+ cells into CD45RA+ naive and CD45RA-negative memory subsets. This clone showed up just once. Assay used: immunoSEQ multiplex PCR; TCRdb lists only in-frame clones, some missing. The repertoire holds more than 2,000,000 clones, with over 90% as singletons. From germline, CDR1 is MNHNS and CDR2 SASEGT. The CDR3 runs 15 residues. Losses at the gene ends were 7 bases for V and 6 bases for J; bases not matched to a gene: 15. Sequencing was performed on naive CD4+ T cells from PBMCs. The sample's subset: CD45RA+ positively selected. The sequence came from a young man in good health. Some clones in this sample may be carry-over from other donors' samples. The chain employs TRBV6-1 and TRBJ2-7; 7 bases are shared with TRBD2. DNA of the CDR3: TGTGCCAGCAACCCGTTTTTGGCGGGAGAGGGCGAGCAGTACTTC. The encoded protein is CASNPFLAGEGEQYF.